A single sample gave rise to the 14 T cell receptor beta chains below, sequenced in a study of blood T cell repertoires in COVID-19. Repertoires were generated with immunoSEQ multiplex PCR, while TCRdb's copy carries only in-frame clones and drops some. The sample contains 200,000 to 250,000 clones, approximately 85% of which appear only once. The sequencing input was peripheral blood. Receptors originate from an older woman with COVID-19, enrolled during active disease.

CDR3 amino acids: CASSPLGQGRGNTIYF. The CDR3 region has the DNA TGTGCCAGCAGCCCCCTGGGACAGGGGAGAGGAAACACCATATATTTT. The V gene is TRBV7-2, the J gene TRBJ1-3; the match to TRBD1 covers 10 bases. The CDR3 length is 16 residues. The V gene end was trimmed by 5 bases and the J gene end by 4 bases; junction bases not matched to a gene: 8. Germline CDR1 SGHTA, CDR2 FQGNSA.

The rearrangement links TRBV5-1 to TRBJ1-4; TRBD1 might be the D (5 bases). V lost 0 bases to trimming and J lost 0 bases, with 12 bases between them. The germline gives CDR1 SGHRS, CDR2 YFSETQ. The CDR3 contains 17 residues. DNA for the CDR3: TGCGCCAGCAGCTTGGGGTCAGGGACTCCAACTAATGAAAAACTGTTTTTT. Translating gives CASSLGSGTPTNEKLFF.

This chain links TRBV5-5 with TRBJ1-1, with D unclear. CDR1 and CDR2 (germline): SGHKS, YYEKEE (reference sequence). Deletions cut 1 base from V and 1 base from J, with 11 bases between. There are 15 residues in the CDR3. The CDR3 protein is CASSLIKGANTEAFF. The CDR3 DNA is TGTGCCAGCAGCTTGATTAAGGGAGCGAACACTGAAGCTTTCTTT.

The rearrangement joins TRBV12-5 to TRBJ2-3, with TRBD1 identical over 7 bases. The CDR3 covers 15 residues. CDR1 and CDR2 from the germline V gene are LGHNT and FRNRAP. With V trimmed by 7 bases and J by 0 bases, 7 bases remained unmatched. The CDR3 loop is CASADGTASTDTQYF. The DNA of the CDR3 is TGTGCTAGTGCCGACGGGACAGCTAGCACAGATACGCAGTATTTT.

This clone is medium-sized within its sample. This chain links TRBV30 with TRBJ1-5; D may be TRBD1 (6 bases). Trimming left V 1 base short and J 6 bases short, with 10 bases between. This CDR3 region has 13 residues. Germline CDR1 is GTSNPN and CDR2 is SVGIG (reference sequence). Here the CDR3 DNA reads TGTGCCTGGAGTGACCAGGGGCGTCAGCCCCAGCATTTT. It translates to CAWSDQGRQPQHF.

The chain joins TRBV19 to TRBJ2-1; TRBD1 aligns across 10 bases. J lost 2 bases, V lost 5 bases, and 27 bases had no gene match. The CDR3 runs 23 residues. Germline V gives CDR1 LNHDA, CDR2 SQIVND (reference sequence). Here the CDR3 DNA reads TGTGCCAGTAGTCTCTCCTCCATTTCTCCCGGGACAGGGGATAGAGGTACCTACAATGAGCAGTTCTTC. It encodes CASSLSSISPGTGDRGTYNEQFF.

The chain employs TRBV29-1 and TRBJ2-3, with 8 bases identical to TRBD1. Germline assignment: CDR1 SQVTM and CDR2 ANQGSEA. The CDR3 runs 14 residues. Germline trimming cut 6 bases from V and 0 bases from J; bases unmatched to any gene: 5. CDR3: CSVTTGASTDTQYF. CDR3 DNA sequence: TGCAGCGTGACGACAGGGGCTAGCACAGATACGCAGTATTTT.

The chain employs TRBV5-1 and TRBJ2-7, with TRBD1 matching 8 bases. The CDR3 length is 13 residues. Germline loops: CDR1 SGHRS, CDR2 YFSETQ. The V segment lost 4 bases and the J segment 5 bases; nucleotides outside the gene matches: 5. CDR3 in DNA: TGCGCCAGCAGCGTCCGGGACAGGAACGAGCAGTACTTC. Its translation is CASSVRDRNEQYF. The entire variable domain, with the rest obtained from reference TRBV5-1 and TRBJ2-7, is as follows: KAGVTQTPRYLIKTRGQQVTLSCSPISGHRSVSWYQQTPGQGLQFLFEYFSETQRNKGNFPGRFSGRQFSNSRSEMNVSTLELGDSALYLCASSVRDRNEQYFGPGTRLTVT.

The rearrangement joins TRBV27 to TRBJ1-2; a weak D match, TRBD1 (6 bases). The CDR3 runs to 17 residues. Germline assignment: CDR1 MNHEY and CDR2 SMNVEV (reference sequence). V lost 2 bases to trimming and J lost 0 bases, with 16 bases between them. DNA for the CDR3: TGTGCCAGCAGTTTACCCCACCCCAGGGGCACTAACTATGGCTACACCTTC. Translated: CASSLPHPRGTNYGYTF.

This clone has a single count. The CDR3 loop reads CASSPTGQGTGELFF. Written as DNA, the CDR3 is TGTGCCAGCAGCCCGACCGGACAGGGGACCGGGGAGCTGTTTTTT. The chain has TRBV14 and TRBJ2-2; TRBD1 matches at 9 bases. V lost 4 bases and J lost 5; bases outside the gene matches: 5. Looked up from germline, CDR1 is SGHDN and CDR2 is FVKESK. The CDR3 length is 15 residues. The full variable domain, completed using reference TRBV14 and TRBJ2-2, is EAGVTQFPSHSVIEKGQTVTLRCDPISGHDNLYWYRRVMGKEIKFLLHFVKESKQDESGMPNNRFLAERTGGTYSTLKVQPAELEDSGVYFCASSPTGQGTGELFFGEGSRLTVL.

The rearrangement joins TRBV6-2 or TRBV6-3 to TRBJ1-3; 10 nucleotides agree with TRBD1. The V gene's germline CDR1 is MNHEY and CDR2 SVGEGT. The CDR3 has 15 residues. V was pared by 6 bases and J by 2 bases, with 4 bases of the junction left unmatched. CDR3 coding DNA: TGTGCCAGCAGCCGGGACAGGGGACCTGGAAACACCATATATTTT. It encodes CASSRDRGPGNTIYF.

The V gene is TRBV12-3 or TRBV12-4, the J gene TRBJ2-7; D is unresolved. Between the trimmed V and J ends, which lost 8 bases and 6 bases, there was a span of 11 bases. This CDR3 has 11 residues. The CDR3: CASSSRVEQYF. CDR3 DNA: TGTGCCAGCTCATCACGGGTCGAGCAGTACTTC.

CDR3: CASSAGSFASSYEQYF. The CDR3 nucleotides read TGTGCCAGCAGTGCAGGGTCCTTTGCCAGCTCCTACGAGCAGTACTTC. The chain uses TRBV2 and TRBJ2-7; possible D gene TRBD1, 5 bases. The CDR3 loop spans 16 amino acids. V lost 4 bases, J lost 0 bases, and 16 bases lay in between. CDR1 and CDR2 from the germline V gene are SNHLY and FYNNEI.

V gene TRBV18 combines with J gene TRBJ2-2; 9 bases fit TRBD1. The CDR3 covers 14 residues. The V gene's germline CDR1 is KGHSH and CDR2 LQKENI. J gave up 3 bases and V 6 bases, and 2 bases lay outside the gene matches. The CDR3 DNA reads TGTGCCAGCTCGGGACAGGGAGACACCGGGGAGCTGTTTTTT. This gives the protein CASSGQGDTGELFF.